A single sample is the source of the 23 T cell receptor beta chains below, sequenced in a study of Graves' ophthalmopathy and Graves' hyperthyroidism. The authors amplified TCR beta CDR3 regions from RNA transcripts. Second-round multiplex PCR followed a first-round RT-PCR using HTBI primers. Via MiXCR, TCRdb re-called the multiplex PCR reads, giving one row per CDR3 protein. The sample holds roughly 1.1 million distinct CDR3 sequences, about 40% seen once. The sample comprised peripheral blood or thyroid tissue (not recorded which). These receptors were taken from an adult man with Graves' hyperthyroidism.

This clonotype was picked up a small number of times. The chain is built from TRBV12-3 or TRBV12-4 and TRBJ2-7; D gene unclear. V gave up 7 bases and J gave up 2 bases, with 9 bases separating them. The length of the CDR3 is 12 residues. CDR3 sequence: CASKAAAYEQYF. The CDR3 DNA follows: TGTGCCAGCAAGGCAGCCGCCTACGAGCAGTACTTC.

This clonotype was picked up many times. The rearrangement joins TRBV19 to TRBJ2-7, with a weak D call TRBD2 (6 bases). The CDR3 covers 12 residues. Germline assignment: CDR1 LNHDA and CDR2 SQIVND (reference sequence). Trimming left V 4 bases short and J 6 bases short, with 10 bases between. The CDR3 protein is CASSRAGFEQYF. CDR3 sequence (DNA): TGTGCCAGTAGTAGGGCGGGATTCGAGCAGTACTTC.

This clonotype showed up just a few times. This chain joins TRBV19 and TRBJ1-2, with D uncertain. Germline V gene sequence: CDR1 LNHDA, CDR2 SQIVND (reference sequence). CDR3 length equals 15 residues. V lost 3 bases, J lost 2 bases, and 13 bases lay in between. The CDR3 loop is CASSIVDGSNYGYTF. CDR3 DNA sequence: TGTGCCAGTAGTATCGTCGACGGATCCAACTATGGCTACACCTTC.

V and J are TRBV7-2 and TRBJ1-1; 10 bases agree with TRBD1. This CDR3 is built from 15 residues. J gave up 2 bases and V 6 bases, and 6 bases lay outside the gene matches. Germline assignment: CDR1 SGHTA and CDR2 FQGNSA. The CDR3 sequence is CASSKDRGVNTEAFF. The DNA for the CDR3 is TGTGCCAGCAGTAAGGACAGGGGGGTCAACACTGAAGCTTTCTTT.

The chain recombines TRBV7-9 with TRBJ2-1, with D perhaps assigned TRBD1 or TRBD2 (6 bases each). The CDR3 contains 13 residues. V was pared by 6 bases and J by 6 bases, with 12 bases between. Germline V gives CDR1 SEHNR, CDR2 FQNEAQ (reference sequence). The CDR3 reads CASSPPGANEQFF. As DNA, the CDR3 is TGTGCCAGCAGTCCCCCGGGGGCCAATGAGCAGTTCTTC. The variable domain in full, with the rest retrieved from reference TRBV7-9 and TRBJ2-1, is DTGVSQNPRHKITKRGQNVTFRCDPISEHNRLYWYRQTLGQGPEFLTYFQNEAQLEKSRLLSDRFSAERPKGSFSTLEIQRTEQGDSAMYLCASSPPGANEQFFGPGTRLTVL.

In this sample, this clonotype turned up many times. The V and J genes are TRBV29-1 and TRBJ2-5; D gene unclear. Germline V lookup: CDR1 SQVTM, CDR2 ANQGSEA. The V end was cut by 4 bases, the J end by 4 bases, with 19 bases between. The length of the CDR3 is 15 residues. The DNA of the CDR3 is TGCAGCGTTGTGAAGGACGCCCGGGTATCAGAGACCCAGTACTTC. It encodes CSVVKDARVSETQYF.

This rearrangement joins TRBV12-3 or TRBV12-4 to TRBJ2-3; tentative D call: TRBD1 (5 bases). The ends were cut back, 1 base at V and 1 base at J, with 15 bases in the middle. This CDR3 has 17 residues. The CDR3 DNA sequence: TGTGCCAGCAGTTTAGGGACCGTGGGGCCGCGCACAGATACGCAGTATTTT. This encodes CASSLGTVGPRTDTQYF.

J is TRBJ1-1 and V is TRBV4-3; TRBD1 agrees at 7 bases. The CDR3 runs 16 residues. With V trimmed by 0 bases and J by 0 bases, 4 bases remained unmatched. CDR1 is LGHNA and CDR2 is YSLEER in the germline V gene. The CDR3 DNA reads TGCGCCAGCAGCCAAGATCTCGGGACAGTGAACACTGAAGCTTTCTTT. It yields the protein CASSQDLGTVNTEAFF.

This rearrangement joins TRBV10-3 to TRBJ2-1; D not certain. The CDR3 spans 11 residues. Trimming left V 8 bases short and J 5 bases short, with 7 bases between. From germline, CDR1 is ENHRY and CDR2 SYGVKD. The CDR3 reads CAIVGNNEQFF. The CDR3 bases are TGTGCCATCGTTGGGAACAATGAGCAGTTCTTC.

V usage is TRBV3-1 and J usage is TRBJ2-7; 12 bases fit TRBD2. Germline V gene sequence: CDR1 LGHDT, CDR2 YNNKEL (reference sequence). This CDR3 region has 17 residues. The J segment lost 1 base and the V segment lost 1 base, leaving 5 bases of the junction unmatched. In nucleotides, the CDR3 is TGTGCCAGCAGCCAAGGACTAGCGGGGGTTCTGTCCTACGAGCAGTACTTC. As protein: CASSQGLAGVLSYEQYF.

The chain has TRBV5-1 and TRBJ2-5; TRBD1 matches at 8 bases. Trimming cost V 2 bases and J 1 base; bases outside gene matches: 4. Germline CDR1 is SGHRS and CDR2 is YFSETQ. CDR3 length equals 15 residues. Here the CDR3 DNA reads TGCGCCAGCAGCTTCCAGGGGGCGATCCAAGAGACCCAGTACTTC. Encoded protein: CASSFQGAIQETQYF.

This clonotype was found many times. The chain carries TRBV25-1 and TRBJ1-4, with TRBD1 identical over 10 bases. The V segment lost 6 bases and the J segment 5 bases; nucleotides outside the gene matches: 3. The CDR3 has 14 residues. Germline CDR1 is MGHDK and CDR2 is SYGVNS. The CDR3 here is CASRGDRGNEKLFF. CDR3 sequence (DNA): TGTGCCAGCAGAGGGGACAGGGGAAATGAAAAACTGTTTTTT.

This clonotype was seen more than once but under ten times. CDR3 bases: TGTGCCAGCAGATTTTGGGGGGGGAACACCGGGGAGCTGTTTTTT. This translates into CASRFWGGNTGELFF. This chain joins TRBV5-4 and TRBJ2-2, with TRBD2 matching over 7 bases. This CDR3 comprises 15 residues. From germline, CDR1 is SGHNT and CDR2 YYREEE (reference sequence). With V trimmed by 5 bases and J by 1 base, 5 bases remained unmatched.

This clonotype appeared many times. This chain uses TRBV29-1 with TRBJ1-2; 9 nucleotides align to TRBD1. The V gene's germline CDR1 is SQVTM and CDR2 ANQGSEA. Unmatched junction bases numbered 10, after V lost 6 bases and J lost 8 bases. The CDR3 extends over 13 amino acids. The CDR3 loop reads CSVELGTGQGYTF. In DNA, the CDR3 is TGCAGCGTCGAACTGGGGACAGGGCAAGGCTACACCTTC.

This clonotype has a count of ten or more. This CDR3 reads CASSFGPGQGAGSNQPQHF. CDR3 bases: TGCGCCAGCAGCTTCGGACCGGGACAGGGGGCAGGGAGCAATCAGCCCCAGCATTTT. The genes are TRBV5-1 and TRBJ1-5; 12 nucleotides match TRBD1. Germline V gives CDR1 SGHRS, CDR2 YFSETQ. CDR3 length: 19 residues. J lost 1 base, V lost 2 bases, and 10 bases had no gene match.

In its sample, this clonotype was seen many times. The genes are TRBV20-1 and TRBJ1-6; the D gene is possibly TRBD1 (6 bases). The CDR3 sequence is 16 residues long. Germline V gene data show CDR1 as DFQATT and CDR2 as SNEGSKA (reference sequence). The ends were cut back, 4 bases at V and 9 bases at J, with 22 bases in the middle. In DNA form, the CDR3 reads TGCAGTGCTACCCTTGGACAGACAGAAGGGGGTTCACCCCTCCACTTT. Translating gives CSATLGQTEGGSPLHF.

In its sample, this clonotype was seen many times. The chain joins TRBV2 to TRBJ2-6, with 7 bases matching TRBD2. With V trimmed by 4 bases and J by 0 bases, 12 bases remained unmatched. The CDR3 is 19 amino acids. The germline CDR1 and CDR2 sequences are SNHLY and FYNNEI. CDR3 sequence (DNA): TGTGCCAGCAGTGTAAGGGGTCTAGCGGATTCCTCTGGGGCCAACGTCCTGACTTTC. Protein product: CASSVRGLADSSGANVLTF.

This clonotype has a count of ten or more. The chain carries TRBV10-3 and TRBJ1-3; 7 nucleotides line up with TRBD1. V dropped 6 bases and J dropped 5; count of bases not matched to a gene: 7. CDR1 and CDR2 from the germline V gene are ENHRY and SYGVKD. The CDR3 runs 14 residues. CDR3 protein: CAIRAATGRNTIYF. The DNA for the CDR3 is TGTGCCATCAGAGCAGCGACAGGGCGAAACACCATATATTTT.

The chain links TRBV7-3 to TRBJ1-1; D not certain. The CDR3 loop spans 14 amino acids. V dropped 5 bases and J dropped 0 bases, with 10 bases sitting between them. Germline V gene sequence: CDR1 SGHTA, CDR2 FQGTGA. CDR3 residues: CASSASSVNTEAFF. CDR3 in DNA: TGTGCCAGCAGCGCTTCGAGCGTGAACACTGAAGCTTTCTTT.

This clonotype was found a few times. The chain is built from TRBV7-8 and TRBJ2-7, with TRBD1 identical over 8 bases. The V gene end was trimmed by 1 base and the J gene end by 2 bases; junction bases not matched to a gene: 7. Germline V lookup: CDR1 SGHVS, CDR2 FQNEAQ. The CDR3 contains 16 residues. CDR3 DNA sequence: TGTGCCAGCAGCTTAGTCCCCGACAGGGGCGCCTACGAGCAGTACTTC. As protein: CASSLVPDRGAYEQYF.

With respect to this clonotype: With a much larger clone just one base away, this may be a read error. The V call is TRBV10-3, the J call TRBJ2-5; no firm D call. V lost 3 bases, J lost 5 bases, and 13 bases lay in between. Germline CDR1 ENHRY, CDR2 SYGVKD. This CDR3 is 14 amino acids long. Here the CDR3 DNA reads TGTGCCATCAGTGAAGGGCCCTACCGGGAGACCCAGTACTTC. Amino acid sequence: CAISEGPYRETQYF.

On this clonotype: Germline and junction disagree at one end, which may indicate a read error. DNA for the CDR3: TGTGCCAGCAGTGAGCTCGGGGACGATCAGCCCCAGCATTTT. Translating it yields CASSELGDDQPQHF. This chain uses TRBV10-3 with TRBJ1-5; D might be TRBD1 (5 bases). From germline, CDR1 is ENHRY and CDR2 SYGVKD. The CDR3 loop spans 14 amino acids.

The chain has TRBV19 and TRBJ2-2; TRBD2 is a possible D gene (6 bases). The CDR3 totals 13 residues. V was clipped by 7 bases and J by 4 bases, with 10 bases between them. The germline gives CDR1 LNHDA, CDR2 SQIVND (reference sequence). This chain's CDR3 is CASTPEGTGELFF. CDR3 coding DNA: TGTGCCAGTACCCCGGAGGGCACCGGGGAGCTGTTTTTT.